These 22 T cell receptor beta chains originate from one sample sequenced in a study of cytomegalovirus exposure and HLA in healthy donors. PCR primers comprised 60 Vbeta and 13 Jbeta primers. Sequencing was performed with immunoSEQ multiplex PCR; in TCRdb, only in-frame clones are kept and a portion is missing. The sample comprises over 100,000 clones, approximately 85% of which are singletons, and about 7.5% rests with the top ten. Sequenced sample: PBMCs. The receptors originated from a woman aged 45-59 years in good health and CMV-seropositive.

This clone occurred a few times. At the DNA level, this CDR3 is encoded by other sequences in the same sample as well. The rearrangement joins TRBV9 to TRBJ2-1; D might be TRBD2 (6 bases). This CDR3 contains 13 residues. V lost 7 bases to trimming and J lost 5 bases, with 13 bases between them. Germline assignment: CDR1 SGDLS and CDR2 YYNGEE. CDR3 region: CASGGDWNNEQFF. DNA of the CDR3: TGTGCCAGCGGAGGGGATTGGAACAATGAGCAGTTCTTC.

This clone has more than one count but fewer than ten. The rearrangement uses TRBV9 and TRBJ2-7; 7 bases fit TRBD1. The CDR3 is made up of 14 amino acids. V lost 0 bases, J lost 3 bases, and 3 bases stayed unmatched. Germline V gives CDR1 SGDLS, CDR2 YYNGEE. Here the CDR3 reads CASSVGQGDYEQYF. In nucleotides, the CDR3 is TGTGCCAGCAGCGTAGGACAGGGTGACTACGAGCAGTACTTC.

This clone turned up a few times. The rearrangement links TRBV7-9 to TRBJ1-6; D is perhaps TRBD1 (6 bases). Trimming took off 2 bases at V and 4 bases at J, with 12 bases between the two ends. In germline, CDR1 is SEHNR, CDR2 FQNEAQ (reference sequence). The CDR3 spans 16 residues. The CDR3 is CASSLFAGVYNSPLHF. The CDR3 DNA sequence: TGTGCCAGCAGCTTATTTGCAGGGGTTTATAATTCACCCCTCCACTTT.

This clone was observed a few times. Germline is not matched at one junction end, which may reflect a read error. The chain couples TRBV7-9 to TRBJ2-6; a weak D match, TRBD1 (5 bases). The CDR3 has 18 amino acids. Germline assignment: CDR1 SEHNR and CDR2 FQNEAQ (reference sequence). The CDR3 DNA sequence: TGTGCCAGCAGCCAAGGGCAGTTCGCTCACTCTGGGGCCAACGGCCTGACTTTC. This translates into CASSQGQFAHSGANGLTF. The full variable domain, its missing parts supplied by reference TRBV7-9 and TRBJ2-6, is DTGVSQNPRHKITKRGQNVTFRCDPISEHNRLYWYRQTLGQGPEFLTYFQNEAQLEKSRLLSDRFSAERPKGSFSTLEIQRTEQGDSAMYLCASSQGQFAHSGANGLTFGAGSRLTVL.

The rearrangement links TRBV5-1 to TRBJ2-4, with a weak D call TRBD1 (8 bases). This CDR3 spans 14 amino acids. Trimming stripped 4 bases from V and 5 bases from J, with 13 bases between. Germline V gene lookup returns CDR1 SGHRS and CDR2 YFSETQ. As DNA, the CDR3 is TGCGCCAGCAGCGCACAGGGGGGGCAAAACATTCAGTACTTC. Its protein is CASSAQGGQNIQYF.

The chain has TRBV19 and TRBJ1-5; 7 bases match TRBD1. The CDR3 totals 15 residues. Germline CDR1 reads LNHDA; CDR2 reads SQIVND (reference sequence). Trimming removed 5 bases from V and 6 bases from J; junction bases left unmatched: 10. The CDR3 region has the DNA TGTGCCAGTAGTGGCCGGGACAGTCGCGTTCAGCCCCAGCATTTT. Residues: CASSGRDSRVQPQHF. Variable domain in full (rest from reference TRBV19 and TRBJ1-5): DGGITQSPKYLFRKEGQNVTLSCEQNLNHDAMYWYRQDPGQGLRLIYYSQIVNDFQKGDIAEGYSVSREKKESFPLTVTSAQKNPTAFYLCASSGRDSRVQPQHFGDGTRLSIL.

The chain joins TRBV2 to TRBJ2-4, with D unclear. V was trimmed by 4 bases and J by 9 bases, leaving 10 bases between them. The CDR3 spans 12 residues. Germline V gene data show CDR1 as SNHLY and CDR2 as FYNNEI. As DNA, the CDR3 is TGTGCCAGCAGTGGAGAACAGTCCATTCAGTACTTC. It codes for CASSGEQSIQYF.

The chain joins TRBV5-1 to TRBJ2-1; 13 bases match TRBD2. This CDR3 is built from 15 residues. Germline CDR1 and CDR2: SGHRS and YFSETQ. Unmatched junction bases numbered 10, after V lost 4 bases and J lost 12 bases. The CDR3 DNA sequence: TGCGCCAGCAGCCCCGGGACTAGCGGGGCCTCTGGGCAGTTCTTC. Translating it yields CASSPGTSGASGQFF.

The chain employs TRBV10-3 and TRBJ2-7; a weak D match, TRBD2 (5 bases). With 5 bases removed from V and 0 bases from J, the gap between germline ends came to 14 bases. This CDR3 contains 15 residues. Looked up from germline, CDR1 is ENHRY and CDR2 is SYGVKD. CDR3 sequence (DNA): TGTGCCATCAGTCCGGACCGTACTAGCTCCTACGAGCAGTACTTC. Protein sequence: CAISPDRTSSYEQYF.

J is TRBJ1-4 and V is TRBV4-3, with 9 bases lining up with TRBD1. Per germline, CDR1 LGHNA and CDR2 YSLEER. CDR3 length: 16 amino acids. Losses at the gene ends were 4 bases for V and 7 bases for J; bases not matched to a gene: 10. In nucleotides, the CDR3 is TGCGCCAGCAGCCTTAGACTCGGGACAGGGTTTGAAAAACTGTTTTTT. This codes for CASSLRLGTGFEKLFF.

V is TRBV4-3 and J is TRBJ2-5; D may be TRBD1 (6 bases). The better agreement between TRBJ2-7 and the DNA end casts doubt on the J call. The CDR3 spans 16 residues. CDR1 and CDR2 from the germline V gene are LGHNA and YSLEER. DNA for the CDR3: TGCGCCAGCAGCCTTTCAACAGGGAGCGACTCCTACGAGCAGTACTTC. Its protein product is CASSLSTGSDSYEQYF.

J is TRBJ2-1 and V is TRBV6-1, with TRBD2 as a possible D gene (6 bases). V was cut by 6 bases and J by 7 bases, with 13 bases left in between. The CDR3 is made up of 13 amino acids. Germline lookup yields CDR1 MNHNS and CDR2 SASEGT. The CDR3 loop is CASSASGGNEQFF. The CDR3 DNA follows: TGTGCCAGCAGCGCCTCCGGGGGTAATGAGCAGTTCTTC.

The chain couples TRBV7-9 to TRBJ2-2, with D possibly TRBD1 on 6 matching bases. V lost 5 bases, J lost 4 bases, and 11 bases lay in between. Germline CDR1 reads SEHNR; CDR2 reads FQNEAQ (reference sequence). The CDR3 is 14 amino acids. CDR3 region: CASSGRTATGELFF. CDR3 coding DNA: TGTGCCAGCAGCGGCAGGACAGCCACCGGGGAGCTGTTTTTT. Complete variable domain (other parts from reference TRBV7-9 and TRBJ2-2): DTGVSQNPRHKITKRGQNVTFRCDPISEHNRLYWYRQTLGQGPEFLTYFQNEAQLEKSRLLSDRFSAERPKGSFSTLEIQRTEQGDSAMYLCASSGRTATGELFFGEGSRLTVL.

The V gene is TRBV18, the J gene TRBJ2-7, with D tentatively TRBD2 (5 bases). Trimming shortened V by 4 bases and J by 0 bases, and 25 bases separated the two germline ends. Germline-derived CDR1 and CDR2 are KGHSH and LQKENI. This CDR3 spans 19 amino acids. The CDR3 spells CASSLRAEGKHGSSYEQYF. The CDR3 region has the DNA TGTGCCAGCTCACTAAGGGCTGAGGGTAAACACGGAAGCTCCTACGAGCAGTACTTC.

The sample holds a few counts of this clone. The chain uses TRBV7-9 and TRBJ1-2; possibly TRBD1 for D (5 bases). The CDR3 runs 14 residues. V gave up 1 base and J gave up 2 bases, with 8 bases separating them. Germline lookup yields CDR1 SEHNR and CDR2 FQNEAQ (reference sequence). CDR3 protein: CASSLGQQNYGYTF. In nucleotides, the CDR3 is TGTGCCAGCAGCTTAGGACAGCAAAACTATGGCTACACCTTC.

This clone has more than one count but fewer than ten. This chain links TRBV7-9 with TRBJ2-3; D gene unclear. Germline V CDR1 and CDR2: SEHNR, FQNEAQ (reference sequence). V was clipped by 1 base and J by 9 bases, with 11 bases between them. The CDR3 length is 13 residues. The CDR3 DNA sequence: TGTGCCAGCAGCTTAGAACGGAGCGAAACGCAGTATTTT. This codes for CASSLERSETQYF.

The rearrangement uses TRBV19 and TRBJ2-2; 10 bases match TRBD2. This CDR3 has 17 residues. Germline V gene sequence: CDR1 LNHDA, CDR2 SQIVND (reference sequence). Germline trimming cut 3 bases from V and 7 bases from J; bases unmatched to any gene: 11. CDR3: CASSISSGRSVGGELFF. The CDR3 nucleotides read TGTGCCAGTAGTATTTCTAGCGGGAGAAGCGTGGGCGGGGAGCTGTTTTTT.

The CDR3 region is CATSRPTGSGANVLTF. Written as DNA, the CDR3 is TGTGCCACCAGCAGACCCACAGGGTCTGGGGCCAACGTCCTGACTTTC. The chain couples TRBV15 to TRBJ2-6, with a possible D match to TRBD1 (6 bases). The CDR3 covers 16 residues. Per germline, CDR1 LNHNV and CDR2 YYDKDF (reference sequence). Trimming shortened V by 2 bases and J by 1 base, and 9 bases separated the two germline ends.

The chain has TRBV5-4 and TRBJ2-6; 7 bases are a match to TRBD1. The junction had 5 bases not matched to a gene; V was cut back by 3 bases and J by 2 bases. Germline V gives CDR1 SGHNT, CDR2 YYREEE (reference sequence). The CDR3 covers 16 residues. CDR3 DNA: TGTGCCAGCAGCTCGCCGACAGGGACTGGGGCCAACGTCCTGACTTTC. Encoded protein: CASSSPTGTGANVLTF.

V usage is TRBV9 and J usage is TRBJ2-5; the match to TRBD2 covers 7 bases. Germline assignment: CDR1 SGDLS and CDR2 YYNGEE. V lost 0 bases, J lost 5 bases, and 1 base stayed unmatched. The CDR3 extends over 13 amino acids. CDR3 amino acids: CASSVARGETQYF. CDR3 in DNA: TGTGCCAGCAGCGTAGCGCGGGGGGAGACCCAGTACTTC.

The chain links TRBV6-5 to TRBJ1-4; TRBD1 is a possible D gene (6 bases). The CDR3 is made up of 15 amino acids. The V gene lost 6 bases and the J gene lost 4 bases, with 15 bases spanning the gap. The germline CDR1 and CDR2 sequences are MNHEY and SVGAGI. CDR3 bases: TGTGCCAGCAGGAACGGAGGACAGAATAATGAAAAACTGTTTTTT. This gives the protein CASRNGGQNNEKLFF.

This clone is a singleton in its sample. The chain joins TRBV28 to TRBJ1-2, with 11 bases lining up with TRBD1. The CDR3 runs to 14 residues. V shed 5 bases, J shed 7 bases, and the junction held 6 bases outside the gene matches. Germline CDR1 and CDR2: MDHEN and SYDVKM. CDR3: CASSRGDRGGGYTF. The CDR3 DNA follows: TGTGCCAGCAGTAGGGGGGACAGGGGGGGTGGCTACACCTTC.